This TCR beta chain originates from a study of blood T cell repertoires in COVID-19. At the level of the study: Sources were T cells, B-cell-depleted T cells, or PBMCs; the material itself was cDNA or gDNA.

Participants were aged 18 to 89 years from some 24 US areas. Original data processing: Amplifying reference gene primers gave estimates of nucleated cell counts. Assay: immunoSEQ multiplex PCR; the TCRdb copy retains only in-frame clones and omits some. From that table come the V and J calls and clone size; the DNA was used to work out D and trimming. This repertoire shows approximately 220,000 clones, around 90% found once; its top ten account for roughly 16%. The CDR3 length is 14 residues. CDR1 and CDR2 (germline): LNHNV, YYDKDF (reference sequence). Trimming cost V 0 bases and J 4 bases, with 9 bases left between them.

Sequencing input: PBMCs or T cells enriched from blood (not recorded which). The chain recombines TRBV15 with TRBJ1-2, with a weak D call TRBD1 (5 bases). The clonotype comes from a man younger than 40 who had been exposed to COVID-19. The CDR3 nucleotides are TGTGCCACCAGCAGAGAATTGGACATCTATGGCTACACCTTC. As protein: CATSRELDIYGYTF.